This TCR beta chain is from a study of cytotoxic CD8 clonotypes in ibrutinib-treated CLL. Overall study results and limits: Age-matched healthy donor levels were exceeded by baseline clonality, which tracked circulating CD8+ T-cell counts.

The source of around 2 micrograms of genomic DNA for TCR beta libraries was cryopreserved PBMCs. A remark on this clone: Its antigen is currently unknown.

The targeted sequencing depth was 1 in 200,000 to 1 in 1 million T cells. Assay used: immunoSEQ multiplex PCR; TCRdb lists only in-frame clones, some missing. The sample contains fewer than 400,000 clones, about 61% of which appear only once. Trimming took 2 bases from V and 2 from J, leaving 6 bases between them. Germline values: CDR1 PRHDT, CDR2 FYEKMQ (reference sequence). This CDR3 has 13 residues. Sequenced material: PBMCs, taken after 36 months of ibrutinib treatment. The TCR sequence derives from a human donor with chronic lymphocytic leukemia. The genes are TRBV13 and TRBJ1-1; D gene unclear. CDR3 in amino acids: CASSLTRNTEAFF. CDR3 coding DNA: TGTGCCAGCAGCTTAACTCGAAACACTGAAGCTTTCTTT.